This T cell receptor beta chain was sequenced for a study of PD-L1 blockade in urothelial cancer (dated by TCRdb to the late 2010s). Notes on the research overall: All patients started therapy at some point between 2014 and 2016 and received atezolizumab 1,200 mg intravenously every 3 weeks. About 90% of the roughly 29 patients were males with bladder-origin urothelial cancer, and about 65% of the roughly 30 reported a prior smoking history. Patients had an ECOG performance status of 0 or 1 and had received between 0 and 3 prior chemotherapy regimens. Blood samples were analyzed 3 weeks after the start of treatment (second dose) and 6 weeks after the start of treatment. Blood samples yielded a median of around 130,000 T cells and more than 80,000 unique TCRs, with median clonality 0.080. An exploratory multi-omic analysis was conducted of the somatic, immune and clinical correlates of response to PD-L1 blockade with atezolizumab in urothelial cancer. Pretreatment tumor samples, along with matched peripheral blood collected serially before and after atezolizumab treatment, underwent TCR sequencing. Durable clinical benefit was defined as a progression-free survival longer than 6 months, and TCR features were additionally tested against progression-free survival and overall survival. Whole exome sequencing and RNA sequencing of pretreatment tumors were performed alongside TCR sequencing in the same patients. Under 10 patients achieved durable clinical benefit and approximately 20 did not. Pretreatment blood TCR-seq was available for about 27 patients, at least one posttreatment blood collection was obtained for some 24 patients, and tumor TCR-seq was available for some 24 patients. Study-level results and caveats: Patients with durable benefit showed greater expansion of tumor-associated TCR clones in peripheral blood 3 weeks after starting treatment (n ≈ 21, p = 0.022). A pretreatment peripheral blood TCR clonality below the median was linked to improved progression-free and overall survival. Because the sample size was small (n of about 30) and many of the analyses were exploratory, the results are meant to be hypothesis-generating.

The germline ends are 14 bases apart after V is trimmed by 4 bases and J by 3 bases. In the germline V gene, CDR1 corresponds to SGHDT and CDR2 to YYEEEE. CDR3 length: 14 amino acids, cysteine to phenylalanine. Only the CDR3 DNA is retained, 42 bases long and in frame from the first base. A cohort of 30 or so patients with locally advanced or metastatic urothelial carcinoma, treated at Memorial Sloan Kettering on a trial protocol, was included. Peripheral blood mononuclear cells were collected pretreatment and during treatment, with between 1 and 8 total time points obtained per patient. The Qiagen DNeasy Blood extraction kit was used to purify genomic DNA from total PBMCs and tumor samples. PBMCs were collected pretreatment and during treatment, and were isolated and stored as previously described. To estimate absolute template abundance from read counts, synthetic TCR analog templates were spiked into each PCR. Using the immunoSEQ assay, TCRbeta CDR3 regions were amplified from genomic DNA with bias-controlled V and J gene primers. Sequencing of rearranged TCRbeta segments was performed at approximately 20X coverage. In the original analysis: Sequencing errors were corrected by clustering and CDR3s were annotated against IMGT to assign V, D and J genes. Out-of-frame and stop-codon sequences were excluded, and only productive TCRbeta rearrangements were used in downstream analyses. To compute clonality, Shannon entropy was normalized by the log of the number of unique productive sequences and then subtracted from one. Clones differing between time points or between blood and tumor were identified by Fisher's exact test with Benjamini-Hochberg correction at adjusted p below 0.01. TCRdb carries this immuneACCESS record with in-frame sequences only. Its versions omit some clonotypes, under half of them owing to an unresolved V gene in the studies checked, with the rest unexplained. Clone size and V and J calls were adopted from that table, with D and trimming inferred from the DNA. This sample has around 20,000 clones in its table, and around 90% of those were observed once. More than 3% of the sample goes to the ten largest clones.

To note about this clone: There is no known antigen for this receptor. No much larger clone is present one base from it, and per-base qualities are unavailable.

The sequence joins TRBV5-6 to TRBJ2-7; a weak D assignment points to TRBD2 (6 bases agree). The TCR was taken from a man aged 50 or older with urothelial cancer. This specimen consisted of PBMCs, obtained around atezolizumab (anti-PD-L1) treatment. The DNA sequence reads TGTGCCAGCAGCGCGGGGCTTAACAGCTACGAGCAGTACTTC. Its translation is CASSAGLNSYEQYF.